This TCR beta chain was captured by sequencing in a study of blood T cell repertoires in COVID-19 (dated by TCRdb to 2018 to 2020). With respect to the entire study: Samples from collaborators originated in the United States, Italy and Spain and spanned both the acute and convalescent phases of COVID-19. The material from the prospective study consisted of cDNA or gDNA derived from T cells, B-cell-depleted T cells, or PBMCs. Subjects who had been exposed to COVID-19, were actively infected with it, or had recovered from it provided the deeply sampled blood TCRbeta repertoires that made up the dataset. The repertoires were released in a freely available public database meant as a resource for research on the immune response to SARS-CoV-2. The samples were drawn from the first 160 participants of the ongoing ImmuneRACE study and from over a thousand subjects provided by 6 global collaborators. A de-identified subject ID, COVID-19 status, age in years and sex were almost always included in the sample metadata. Where available, HLA class I and class II types were taken from metadata supplied by the sample provider and were not determined by assay-based typing. Broader findings and caveats from the paper: Clinical and demographic metadata were provided uncurated, with the amount varying by source and participant.

For CDR1 and CDR2, the germline V gene (reference sequence) lists LNHDA and SQIVND. V is trimmed back by 7 bases and J by 5 bases, and the junction contains 4 bases that no gene match accounts for. The CDR3 contains 14 residues, cysteine and phenylalanine counted. The read is trimmed to its CDR3 DNA, 42 bases read in frame from base 1. TCRbeta CDR3 regions were amplified from genomic DNA using the immunoSEQ Assay, a bias-controlled multiplex PCR. The paper's data handling went like this. The number of nucleated cells in each sample was estimated from the amplification of reference gene primers within the assay. To quantify the absolute abundance of each unique TCRbeta CDR3 rearrangement, sequence reads were collapsed and filtered. For each sample, productive Simpson clonality was calculated as the square root of Simpson's diversity index over productive rearrangements. Sourced from immuneACCESS, this table was stored by TCRdb with only in-frame sequences that have V and J called. A share of the clones is absent; for the studies checked, an unresolved V gene accounts for under half, and the remainder has no known explanation. The V and J calls and the clone size are those of that table, but D and trimming were determined from the DNA. The sample records roughly 330,000 clones, nearly 90% of which are singletons. The top ten hold around 6% of the sample.

In the prospective study, participants were about 18 to 95 years old, resided in 20 to 30 geographic areas of the United States, and were enrolled through a virtual design. To assign participants to cohorts, the prospective study relied on clinical history that participants themselves reported in a screening survey and a study questionnaire. Recovered participants in ImmuneRACE Cohort 3 were defined as having two consecutive negative NP/OP PCR tests, clearance from a healthcare professional, or resolution of symptoms. In the prospective study, whole blood, serum and a nasopharyngeal or oropharyngeal swab were collected from each participant by mobile phlebotomists. Participants in the prospective study had the option to provide additional blood draws and questionnaires over a 2-month period. Before DNA extraction, prospective study blood samples were shipped either frozen or at room temperature.

As regards this clone: Its binding antigen is unknown. Qualities for individual bases were not recorded, and no much larger clone is one base off.

This sequence was found in a woman under 40 who had recovered from COVID-19. Source material: PBMCs or T cells enriched from blood (not recorded which). The sequence joins TRBV19 to TRBJ1-6; 8 central nucleotides agree with TRBD1. The nucleotides read TGTGCCAGTATGGTACAGGGGGATAATTCACCCCTCCACTTT. Translated, this is CASMVQGDNSPLHF. This CDR3, with the reference TRBV19 and TRBJ1-6 proteins standing in past its ends, gives the full variable domain DGGITQSPKYLFRKEGQNVTLSCEQNLNHDAMYWYRQDPGQGLRLIYYSQIVNDFQKGDIAEGYSVSREKKESFPLTVTSAQKNPTAFYLCASMVQGDNSPLHFGNGTRLTVT.